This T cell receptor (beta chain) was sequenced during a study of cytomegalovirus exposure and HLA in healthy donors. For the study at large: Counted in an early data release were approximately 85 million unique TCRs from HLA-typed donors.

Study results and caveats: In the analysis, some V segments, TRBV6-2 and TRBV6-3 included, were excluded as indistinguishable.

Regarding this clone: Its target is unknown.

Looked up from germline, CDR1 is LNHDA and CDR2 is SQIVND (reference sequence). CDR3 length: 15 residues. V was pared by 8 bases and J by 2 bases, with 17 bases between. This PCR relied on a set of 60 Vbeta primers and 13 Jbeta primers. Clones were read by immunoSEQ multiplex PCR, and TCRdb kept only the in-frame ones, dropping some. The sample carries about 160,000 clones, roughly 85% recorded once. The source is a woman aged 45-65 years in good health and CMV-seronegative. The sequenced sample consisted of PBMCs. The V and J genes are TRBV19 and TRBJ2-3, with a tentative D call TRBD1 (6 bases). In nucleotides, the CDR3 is TGTGCCAGTTCGAAAACAGGGCGATACACAGATACGCAGTATTTT. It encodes CASSKTGRYTDTQYF.